The 26 T cell receptor beta chains reported below all come from one sample, sequenced in a study of T cell clonotyping in hematopoietic cell transplantation. Method: immunoSEQ multiplex PCR; TCRdb's copy keeps in-frame clones and lacks some. This table has about 15,000 clones, 71% appearing once. Sequencing used peripheral blood mononuclear cells. The receptors come from a woman aged 55-69 years in good health. Some clones in this sample may be carry-over from other donors' samples.

This chain joins TRBV7-2 and TRBJ2-5; D remains unclear. The germline gives CDR1 SGHTA, CDR2 FQGNSA. The CDR3 is 15 amino acids. The V gene lost 2 bases and the J gene lost 2 bases, with 12 bases spanning the gap. The CDR3 region is CASSLQASRQETQYF. CDR3 sequence (DNA): TGTGCCAGCAGCTTACAGGCCAGCCGGCAAGAGACCCAGTACTTC.

This chain uses TRBV7-6 with TRBJ2-1; possible D gene TRBD2, 5 bases. Trimming took off 5 bases at V and 7 bases at J, with 18 bases between the two ends. CDR1 and CDR2 (germline): SGHVS, FNYEAQ. The CDR3 extends over 15 amino acids. The CDR3 nucleotides are TGTGCCAGCAGCCCAGGAGGATTGCTGGGGAATGAGCAGTTCTTC. Translated: CASSPGGLLGNEQFF.

V and J are TRBV29-1 and TRBJ2-6; unclear D gene. Germline CDR1 and CDR2: SQVTM and ANQGSEA. Trimming took 4 bases from V and 0 from J, leaving 7 bases between them. CDR3 length: 14 amino acids. This chain's CDR3 is CSVGSRSGANVLTF. The CDR3 bases are TGCAGCGTTGGAAGCCGCTCTGGGGCCAACGTCCTGACTTTC.

This sequence joins TRBV6-5 and TRBJ2-7; TRBD2 is a possible D gene (5 bases). This CDR3 region has 15 residues. Trimming pared 8 bases from V and 7 bases from J, leaving 24 bases between. Germline V gives CDR1 MNHEY, CDR2 SVGAGI. CDR3 DNA: TGTGCCAGCGGCCTTATGAGGGCTGGGGAGCGAGAGCAGTACTTC. Amino acid sequence: CASGLMRAGEREQYF.

This rearrangement joins TRBV4-3 to TRBJ1-1; D perhaps matches TRBD1 (5 bases). There are 14 residues in the CDR3. V shed 4 bases and J shed 1 base, with 10 bases lying between them. Per the germline V gene, CDR1 is LGHNA and CDR2 is YSLEER. CDR3 protein: CASSRYGQNTEAFF. In nucleotides, the CDR3 is TGCGCCAGCAGCCGGTATGGACAGAACACTGAAGCTTTCTTT.

The chain is built from TRBV4-3 and TRBJ2-7; D possibly uses TRBD1 or TRBD2 (5 bases each). In germline, CDR1 is LGHNA, CDR2 YSLEER. The CDR3 contains 13 residues. Trimming left V 1 base short and J 6 bases short, with 10 bases between. The CDR3 DNA reads as TGCGCCAGCAGCCAAGGATTGAGGGGCGAGCAGTACTTC. Residues: CASSQGLRGEQYF.

The chain employs TRBV9 and TRBJ2-5, with TRBD2 matching 7 bases. Trimming at V came to 4 bases and at J to 5 bases, leaving 11 bases not matched to a gene. Per the germline V gene, CDR1 is SGDLS and CDR2 is YYNGEE. CDR3 length equals 15 residues. In nucleotides, the CDR3 is TGTGCCAGCAGCCTAGAAGGACTAGTTGCTGAGACCCAGTACTTC. Encoded protein: CASSLEGLVAETQYF.

The chain has TRBV5-1 and TRBJ2-1, with a tentative D call TRBD2 (6 bases). Germline lookup yields CDR1 SGHRS and CDR2 YFSETQ. There are 13 residues in the CDR3. V was shortened by 4 bases and J by 4 bases, with 9 bases between the two germline ends. The CDR3 reads CASSPGRYNEQFF. CDR3 sequence (DNA): TGCGCCAGCAGCCCCGGGAGATACAATGAGCAGTTCTTC.

The rearrangement links TRBV19 to TRBJ1-3; a weak D match, TRBD1 (6 bases). V was pared by 8 bases and J by 0 bases, with 14 bases between. The CDR3 runs to 15 residues. Germline V gene lookup returns CDR1 LNHDA and CDR2 SQIVND (reference sequence). The CDR3 sequence is CASYRAFGSGNTIYF. Here the CDR3 DNA reads TGTGCCAGTTACAGGGCCTTTGGCTCTGGAAACACCATATATTTT.

J is TRBJ1-4 and V is TRBV29-1; no firm D call. The CDR3 totals 13 residues. CDR1 is SQVTM, CDR2 ANQGSEA, per germline. V dropped 2 bases and J dropped 11 bases, with 15 bases sitting between them. The CDR3 protein is CSVELQSLRKLFF. The CDR3 nucleotides read TGCAGCGTTGAACTTCAGTCTCTAAGGAAACTGTTTTTT.

This chain uses TRBV30 with TRBJ1-1; no firm D call. This CDR3 is 13 amino acids long. Germline CDR1 is GTSNPN and CDR2 is SVGIG (reference sequence). Trimming took 4 bases from V and 0 from J, leaving 9 bases between them. The CDR3 DNA follows: TGTGCCTGGAAGGGCTTGGTGAACACTGAAGCTTTCTTT. This encodes CAWKGLVNTEAFF.

The chain carries TRBV27 and TRBJ2-7; 7 positions match TRBD1. Per germline, CDR1 MNHEY and CDR2 SMNVEV (reference sequence). This CDR3 contains 14 residues. J lost 1 base, V lost 6 bases, and 6 bases had no gene match. The CDR3 DNA follows: TGTGCCAGCAGCGTCAGGACAGGTTCCTACGAGCAGTACTTC. Protein product: CASSVRTGSYEQYF.

This clone was detected a few times. The rearrangement joins TRBV2 to TRBJ1-4; D ambiguous. Germline V gene data show CDR1 as SNHLY and CDR2 as FYNNEI. This CDR3 contains 14 residues. Between the trimmed V and J ends, which lost 6 bases and 2 bases, there was a span of 10 bases. CDR3: CASREQNTNEKLFF. The CDR3 DNA reads as TGTGCCAGCAGGGAACAGAATACTAATGAAAAACTGTTTTTT.

This chain links TRBV19 with TRBJ2-7; tentative D call: TRBD1 (6 bases). V lost 5 bases to trimming and J lost 2 bases, with 10 bases between them. CDR1 and CDR2 (germline): LNHDA, SQIVND (reference sequence). The CDR3 is 13 residues long. CDR3 nucleotides: TGTGCCAGTAGTGCCGGACAGCCCTACGAGCAGTACTTC. Amino acid sequence: CASSAGQPYEQYF.

This clone was seen only once. The chain couples TRBV7-9 to TRBJ1-5; D not resolved. Trimming took 5 bases from V and 7 from J, leaving 15 bases between them. The CDR3 has 14 residues. CDR1 SEHNR and CDR2 FQNEAQ come from the germline V gene (reference sequence). CDR3 DNA sequence: TGTGCCAGCAGCCCAGGAGGGTTTGGGCAGCCCCAGCATTTT. Protein sequence: CASSPGGFGQPQHF.

J is TRBJ1-2 and V is TRBV5-6; 7 bases are a match to TRBD1. Trimming at V came to 1 base and at J to 4 bases, leaving 7 bases not matched to a gene. This CDR3 contains 15 residues. Germline V gene lookup returns CDR1 SGHDT and CDR2 YYEEEE. CDR3 DNA sequence: TGTGCCAGCAGCTTGCAGGGGACAGAGGGCTATGGCTACACCTTC. Amino acids: CASSLQGTEGYGYTF.

CDR3 in amino acids: CASSLRGLTYEQYF. As DNA, the CDR3 is TGTGCCAGCAGCTTGCGGGGTTTAACCTACGAGCAGTACTTC. This chain connects TRBV7-9 to TRBJ2-7, with a weak D call TRBD2 (6 bases). Trimming took 3 bases from V and 2 from J, leaving 11 bases between them. Germline V gene data show CDR1 as SEHNR and CDR2 as FQNEAQ (reference sequence). The CDR3 extends over 14 amino acids.

The sample holds a few counts of this clone. The rearrangement links TRBV6-5 to TRBJ2-3, with a tentative D call TRBD1 (5 bases). This CDR3 contains 13 residues. The germline V and J ends were trimmed by 7 bases and 2 bases, with 10 bases remaining between them. The germline gives CDR1 MNHEY, CDR2 SVGAGI. The CDR3 here is CASTDRITDTQYF. The CDR3 nucleotides are TGTGCCAGCACCGACAGAATCACAGATACGCAGTATTTT.

The V and J genes are TRBV19 and TRBJ2-7; possible D gene TRBD1, 6 bases. The V gene lost 5 bases and the J gene lost 0 bases, with 11 bases spanning the gap. The germline CDR1 and CDR2 sequences are LNHDA and SQIVND (reference sequence). This CDR3 spans 14 amino acids. The chain's CDR3 is CASSAYRDSYEQYF. Here the CDR3 DNA reads TGTGCCAGTAGTGCCTACAGGGACTCCTACGAGCAGTACTTC.

The gene calls are TRBV27 and TRBJ2-7; no clear D gene. Per germline, CDR1 MNHEY and CDR2 SMNVEV (reference sequence). Trimming took 1 base from V and 3 from J, leaving 10 bases between them. The CDR3 has 14 amino acids. The CDR3 is CASSLFQAGYEQYF. The CDR3 DNA reads as TGTGCCAGCAGTTTATTCCAGGCCGGCTACGAGCAGTACTTC.

The V and J genes are TRBV6-5 and TRBJ1-2; weak D call: TRBD1 (6 bases). Germline loops: CDR1 MNHEY, CDR2 SVGAGI. Trimming took off 6 bases at V and 1 base at J, with 12 bases between the two ends. The CDR3 totals 14 residues. CDR3 region: CASRRTDLNYGYTF. The CDR3 coding sequence is TGTGCCAGCAGGAGGACAGACCTTAACTATGGCTACACCTTC.

This clone was found once. The chain uses TRBV29-1 and TRBJ2-2; perhaps TRBD1 as D (5 bases). CDR3 length equals 14 residues. Germline loops: CDR1 SQVTM, CDR2 ANQGSEA. V was trimmed by 4 bases and J by 0 bases, leaving 9 bases between them. This CDR3 reads CSVARATNTGELFF. CDR3 in DNA: TGCAGCGTTGCCAGGGCTACGAACACCGGGGAGCTGTTTTTT.

The CDR3 sequence: CASSLQENTEAFF. The CDR3 region has the DNA TGTGCCAGCAGCTTACAGGAGAACACTGAAGCTTTCTTT. The chain combines TRBV7-2 with TRBJ1-1; D is unclear. This CDR3 contains 13 residues. Trimming cost V 2 bases and J 1 base, with 5 bases left between them. Germline lookup yields CDR1 SGHTA and CDR2 FQGNSA.

This clone is a singleton in its sample. The V call is TRBV6-5, the J call TRBJ2-7, with 9 positions matching TRBD1. Germline CDR1 MNHEY, CDR2 SVGAGI. The CDR3 loop spans 15 amino acids. The J segment lost 5 bases and the V segment lost 7 bases, leaving 12 bases of the junction unmatched. The CDR3 nucleotides read TGTGCCAGCAAACCACAGGGGGCGCCTTCGGACGAGCAGTACTTC. This translates into CASKPQGAPSDEQYF.

The genes are TRBV30 and TRBJ1-2; D unclear. V was trimmed by 5 bases and J by 6 bases, leaving 13 bases between them. CDR1 is GTSNPN and CDR2 is SVGIG in the germline V gene (reference sequence). The CDR3 spans 12 residues. CDR3 nucleotide sequence: TGTGCCTGGGCCCCTAGGGCGGATGGCTACACCTTC. It yields the protein CAWAPRADGYTF.

This clone is medium-sized by share. The chain employs TRBV29-1 and TRBJ1-1, with 7 bases that match TRBD1. This CDR3 is built from 10 residues. Germline CDR1 and CDR2: SQVTM and ANQGSEA. Trimming at V came to 5 bases and at J to 11 bases, leaving 5 bases not matched to a gene. Written as DNA, the CDR3 is TGCAGCGTTTGGGACAGCGCGGCTTTCTTT. It encodes CSVWDSAAFF.